The source of this T cell receptor (beta chain) is a study of shared clonotypes between healthy human individuals. All of the donors resided in Nashville, Tennessee, and each was a Caucasian adult. The data were produced by immunoSEQ multiplex PCR, yet TCRdb's version contains in-frame clones alone and is incomplete. The sample consists of approximately 1.5 million clones, under 99% of them appearing once. The germline V gene encodes CDR1 SGHVS and CDR2 FQNEAQ. The CDR3 spans 20 residues. V dropped 1 base and J dropped 4; count of bases not matched to a gene: 17. This clone was counted a single time. The source material was naive CD4+ T cells sorted from blood. Subset of the sample: CD45RA+ positively selected. This receptor was taken from a young man in good health. The genes are TRBV7-8 and TRBJ1-5; 9 bases map to TRBD1. The CDR3: CASSLVEQGAFNGKNQPQHF. The CDR3 DNA reads as TGTGCCAGCAGCTTAGTCGAACAGGGGGCTTTTAATGGCAAAAATCAGCCCCAGCATTTT.